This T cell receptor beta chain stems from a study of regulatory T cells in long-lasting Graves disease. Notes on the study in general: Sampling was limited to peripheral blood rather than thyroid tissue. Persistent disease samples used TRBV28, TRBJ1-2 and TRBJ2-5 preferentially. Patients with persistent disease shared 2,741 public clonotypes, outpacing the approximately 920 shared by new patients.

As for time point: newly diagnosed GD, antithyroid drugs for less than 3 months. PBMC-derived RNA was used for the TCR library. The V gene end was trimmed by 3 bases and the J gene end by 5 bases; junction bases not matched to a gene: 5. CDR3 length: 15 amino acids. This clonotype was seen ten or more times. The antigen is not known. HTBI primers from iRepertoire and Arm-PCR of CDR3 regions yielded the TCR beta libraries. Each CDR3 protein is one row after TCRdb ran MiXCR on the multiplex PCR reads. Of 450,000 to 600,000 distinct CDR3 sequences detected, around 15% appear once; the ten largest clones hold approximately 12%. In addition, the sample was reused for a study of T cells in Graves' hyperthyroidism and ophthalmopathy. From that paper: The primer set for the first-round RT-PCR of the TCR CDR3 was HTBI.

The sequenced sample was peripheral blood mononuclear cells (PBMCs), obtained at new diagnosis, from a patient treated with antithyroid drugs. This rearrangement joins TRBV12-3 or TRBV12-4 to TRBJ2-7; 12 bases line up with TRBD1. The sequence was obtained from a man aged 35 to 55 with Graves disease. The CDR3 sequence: CASSFLGQGANEQYF. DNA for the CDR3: TGTGCCAGCAGTTTCCTGGGACAGGGGGCCAACGAGCAGTACTTC.